This entry is about one T cell receptor (beta chain). This record comes from a study of blood T cells in healthy people across ages. Study summary: Template switching recovered approximately one barcoded beta molecule for every two T cells.

There are 17 residues in the CDR3. V shed 4 bases, J shed 2 bases, and the junction held 6 bases outside the gene matches. The germline V gene encodes CDR1 SGHRS and CDR2 YFSETQ. Using a J-beta primer mix together with a sample-barcoded 5' primer, a second PCR was run for roughly 7 to 11 cycles. Each CDR3 protein gets one entry after TCRdb re-called the 5' RACE reads with MiXCR. The sample lists under 1 million distinct CDR3 sequences, 40% to 50% occurring once. The clonotype originates from a man aged 55-75 years in good health. This chain connects TRBV5-1 to TRBJ2-5, with TRBD2 identical over 15 bases. Sequencing was performed on blood. This chain's CDR3 is CASSGGLAGGPQETQYF. CDR3 DNA: TGCGCCAGCAGCGGGGGACTAGCGGGGGGCCCACAAGAGACCCAGTACTTC.